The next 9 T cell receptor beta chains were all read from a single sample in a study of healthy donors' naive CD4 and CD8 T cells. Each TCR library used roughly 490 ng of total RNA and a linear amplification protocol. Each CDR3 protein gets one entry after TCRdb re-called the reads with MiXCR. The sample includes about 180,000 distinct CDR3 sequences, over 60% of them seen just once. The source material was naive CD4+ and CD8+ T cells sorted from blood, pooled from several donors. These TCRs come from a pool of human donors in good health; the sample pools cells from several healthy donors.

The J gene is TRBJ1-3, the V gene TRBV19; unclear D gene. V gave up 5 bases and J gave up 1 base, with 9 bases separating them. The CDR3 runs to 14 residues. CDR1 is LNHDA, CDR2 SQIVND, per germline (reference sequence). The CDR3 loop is CASSSRDSGNTIYF. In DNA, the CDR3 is TGTGCCAGTAGTTCAAGAGATTCTGGAAACACCATATATTTT.

As DNA, the CDR3 is TGTGCCAGCTCACCTCCCGAGACAGGGACTCCGGAGACCCAGTACTTC. It encodes CASSPPETGTPETQYF. This rearrangement joins TRBV18 to TRBJ2-5; D possibly corresponds to TRBD1 (7 bases). Germline CDR1 reads KGHSH; CDR2 reads LQKENI. V was clipped by 3 bases and J by 5 bases, with 19 bases between them. The CDR3 runs 16 residues.

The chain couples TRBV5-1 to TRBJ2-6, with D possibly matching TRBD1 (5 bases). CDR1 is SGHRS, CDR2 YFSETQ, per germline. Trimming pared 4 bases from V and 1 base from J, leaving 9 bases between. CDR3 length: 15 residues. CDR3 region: CASSPDTSGANVLTF. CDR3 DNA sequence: TGCGCCAGCAGCCCGGACACGTCTGGGGCCAACGTCCTGACTTTC.

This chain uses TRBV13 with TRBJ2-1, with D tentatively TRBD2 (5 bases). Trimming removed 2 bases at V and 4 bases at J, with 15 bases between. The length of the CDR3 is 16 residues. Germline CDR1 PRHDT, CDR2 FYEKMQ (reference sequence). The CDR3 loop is CASSLRGVGEYNEQFF. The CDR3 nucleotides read TGTGCCAGCAGCTTACGTGGAGTGGGAGAATACAATGAGCAGTTCTTC.

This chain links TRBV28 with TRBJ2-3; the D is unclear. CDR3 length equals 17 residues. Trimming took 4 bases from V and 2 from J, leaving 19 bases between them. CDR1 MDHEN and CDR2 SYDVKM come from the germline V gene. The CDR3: CASSSPNEGEHTDTQYF. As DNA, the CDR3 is TGTGCCAGCAGTTCCCCCAACGAAGGCGAACACACAGATACGCAGTATTTT.

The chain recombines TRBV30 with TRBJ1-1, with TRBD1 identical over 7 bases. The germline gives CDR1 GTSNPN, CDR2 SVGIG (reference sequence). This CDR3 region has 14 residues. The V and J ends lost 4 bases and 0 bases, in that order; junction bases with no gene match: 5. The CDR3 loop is CAWTEGQMNTEAFF. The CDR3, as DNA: TGTGCCTGGACTGAGGGACAGATGAACACTGAAGCTTTCTTT.

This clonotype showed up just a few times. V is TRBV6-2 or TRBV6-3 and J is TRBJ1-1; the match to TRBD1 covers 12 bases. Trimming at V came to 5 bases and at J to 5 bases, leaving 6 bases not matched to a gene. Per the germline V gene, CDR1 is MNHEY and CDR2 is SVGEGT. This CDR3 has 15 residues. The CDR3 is CASSRGTGGFTEAFF. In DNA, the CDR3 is TGTGCCAGCAGTCGGGGGACAGGGGGCTTTACTGAAGCTTTCTTT.

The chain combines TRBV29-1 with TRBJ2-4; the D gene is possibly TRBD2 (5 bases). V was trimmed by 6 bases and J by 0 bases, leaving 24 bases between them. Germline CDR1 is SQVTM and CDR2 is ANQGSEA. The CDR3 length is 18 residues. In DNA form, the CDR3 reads TGCAGCGTCCCCTTAGTATGGAGGAACGATCTAGCCAAAAACATTCAGTACTTC. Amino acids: CSVPLVWRNDLAKNIQYF.

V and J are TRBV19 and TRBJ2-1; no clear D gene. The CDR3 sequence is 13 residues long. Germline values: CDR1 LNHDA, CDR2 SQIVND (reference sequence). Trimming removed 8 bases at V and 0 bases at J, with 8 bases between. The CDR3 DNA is TGTGCCAGTGAAGTAAGCTCCTACAATGAGCAGTTCTTC. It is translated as CASEVSSYNEQFF. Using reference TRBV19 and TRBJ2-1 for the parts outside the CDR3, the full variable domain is DGGITQSPKYLFRKEGQNVTLSCEQNLNHDAMYWYRQDPGQGLRLIYYSQIVNDFQKGDIAEGYSVSREKKESFPLTVTSAQKNPTAFYLCASEVSSYNEQFFGPGTRLTVL.